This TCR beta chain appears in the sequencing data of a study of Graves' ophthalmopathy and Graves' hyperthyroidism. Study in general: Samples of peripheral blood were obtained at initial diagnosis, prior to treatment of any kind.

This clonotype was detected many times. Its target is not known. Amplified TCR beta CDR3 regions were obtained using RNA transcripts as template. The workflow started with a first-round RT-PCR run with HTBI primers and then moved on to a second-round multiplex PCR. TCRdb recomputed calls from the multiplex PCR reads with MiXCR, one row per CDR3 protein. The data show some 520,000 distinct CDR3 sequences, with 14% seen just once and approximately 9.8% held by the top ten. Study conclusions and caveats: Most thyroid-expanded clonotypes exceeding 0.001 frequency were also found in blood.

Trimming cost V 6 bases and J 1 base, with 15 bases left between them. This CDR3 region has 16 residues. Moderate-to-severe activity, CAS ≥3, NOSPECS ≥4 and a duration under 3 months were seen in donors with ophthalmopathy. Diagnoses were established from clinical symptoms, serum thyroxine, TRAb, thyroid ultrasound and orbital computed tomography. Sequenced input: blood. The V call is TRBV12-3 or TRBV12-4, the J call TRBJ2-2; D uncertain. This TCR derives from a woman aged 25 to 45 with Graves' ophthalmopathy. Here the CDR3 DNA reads TGTGCCAGCAGCATCCCTACAAGGGTGAACACCGGGGAGCTGTTTTTT. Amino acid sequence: CASSIPTRVNTGELFF.